The 28 T cell receptor beta chains presented below share a single source sample, sequenced in a study of human T cells and chemical hapten exposure. TCRdb reprocessed the RACE reads with MiXCR, giving one entry per CDR3 protein. The sample holds about 53,000 distinct CDR3 sequences, roughly 9.8% seen once. Time point defined: pre-sensitization, week 0. Treatment in this sample: therapeutic diphenylcyclopropenone sensitization with weekly scalp DPC. The material was whole blood, obtained in connection with sensitization to the hapten diphenylcyclopropenone (DPC). These receptors all stem from a man aged 40-50 years with alopecia areata. Some clones in this sample may be carry-over from other donors' samples.

This clonotype turned up a few times. The CDR3 is CASSPRQTLYGYTF. The CDR3 nucleotides read TGTGCCAGCAGCCCCCGACAGACTCTCTATGGCTACACCTTC. The chain joins TRBV9 to TRBJ1-2; tentatively, D is TRBD1 (5 bases). CDR1 is SGDLS, CDR2 YYNGEE, per germline. V lost 4 bases to trimming and J lost 4 bases, with 14 bases between them. The CDR3 has 14 amino acids.

V and J are TRBV7-2 and TRBJ2-3; D may be TRBD1 or TRBD2 (5 bases each). Germline lookup yields CDR1 SGHTA and CDR2 FQGNSA. The CDR3 is made up of 15 amino acids. V lost 5 bases, J lost 2 bases, and 14 bases lay in between. Here the CDR3 reads CASSPGADHTDTQYF. The CDR3 DNA reads TGTGCCAGCAGCCCCGGGGCAGACCACACAGATACGCAGTATTTT.

This clonotype has at least ten counts. The chain is built from TRBV28 and TRBJ2-5; D is ambiguous. The CDR3 is 14 residues long. V lost 1 base, J lost 4 bases, and 10 bases lay in between. From germline, CDR1 is MDHEN and CDR2 SYDVKM. CDR3 nucleotide sequence: TGTGCCAGCAGTTTATTCGGTTCGGGAGAGACCCAGTACTTC. Protein product: CASSLFGSGETQYF.

J is TRBJ2-7 and V is TRBV10-3, with 8 bases identical to TRBD2. V lost 6 bases and J lost 3; bases outside the gene matches: 10. This CDR3 has 15 residues. CDR1 is ENHRY, CDR2 SYGVKD, per germline. CDR3 region: CAIRRTSSVLYEQYF. As DNA, the CDR3 is TGTGCCATCAGAAGGACTAGCTCGGTCCTCTACGAGCAGTACTTC.

This clonotype was seen a few times. The chain combines TRBV28 with TRBJ2-1; 9 bases match TRBD2. The CDR3 has 17 amino acids. Trimming took 6 bases from V and 6 from J; bases not matched to a gene: 15. Germline V gene data show CDR1 as MDHEN and CDR2 as SYDVKM. The CDR3 bases are TGTGCCAGCAGACCTCTGGGGCGGGAGGGCCTCCCCAATGAGCAGTTCTTC. Translating gives CASRPLGREGLPNEQFF.

The rearrangement links TRBV10-3 to TRBJ2-3; a weak D match, TRBD2 (6 bases). The germline V gene encodes CDR1 ENHRY and CDR2 SYGVKD. The CDR3 is 16 amino acids. Trimming removed 4 bases from V and 2 bases from J, with 16 bases in between. CDR3 loop: CAISVGTLTFTDTQYF. The CDR3 bases are TGTGCCATCAGTGTCGGGACTTTGACTTTCACAGATACGCAGTATTTT.

The sample holds a few counts of this clonotype. The chain joins TRBV28 to TRBJ1-2; 9 nucleotides line up with TRBD1. V gave up 5 bases and J gave up 5 bases; unmatched junction bases: 6. This CDR3 is 14 amino acids long. CDR1 and CDR2 from the germline V gene are MDHEN and SYDVKM. The CDR3, as DNA: TGTGCCAGCAGTGAGGGACAGGGTCTTTATGGCTACACCTTC. Translation gives CASSEGQGLYGYTF.

Many counts were recorded for this clonotype. The chain carries TRBV7-6 and TRBJ2-1; 9 bases match TRBD1. The CDR3 runs to 17 residues. Losses at the gene ends were 0 bases for V and 7 bases for J; bases not matched to a gene: 10. The germline CDR1 and CDR2 sequences are SGHVS and FNYEAQ. The CDR3 coding sequence is TGTGCCAGCAGCTTAGCCGCGGGACAGGGTAGGGGGAATGAGCAGTTCTTC. Translated, it gives CASSLAAGQGRGNEQFF.

In this sample, this clonotype turned up a few times. The chain employs TRBV27 and TRBJ1-1; TRBD1 matches 9 bases. V was clipped by 3 bases and J by 10 bases; unmatched bases: 9. Germline CDR1 reads MNHEY; CDR2 reads SMNVEV (reference sequence). This CDR3 is built from 14 residues. The CDR3 region is CASSLGTGQGRAFF. CDR3 in DNA: TGTGCCAGCAGTTTGGGGACTGGACAGGGGCGAGCTTTCTTT.

This clonotype was counted a few times. The chain combines TRBV28 with TRBJ1-5, with unresolved D. CDR1 and CDR2 from the germline V gene are MDHEN and SYDVKM. This CDR3 has 13 amino acids. V lost 9 bases to trimming and J lost 7 bases, with 16 bases between them. The CDR3 spells CASWGFVDQPQHF. As DNA, the CDR3 is TGTGCCAGTTGGGGATTTGTGGACCAGCCCCAGCATTTT.

This clonotype was observed at least ten times. The chain joins TRBV20-1 to TRBJ2-5, with TRBD2 identical over 9 bases. The CDR3 length is 15 residues. Trimming at V came to 0 bases and at J to 1 base, leaving 3 bases not matched to a gene. CDR1 DFQATT and CDR2 SNEGSKA come from the germline V gene (reference sequence). CDR3 bases: TGCAGTGCTAGAGAAGGGGGACTAGCCCAAGAGACCCAGTACTTC. Translation gives CSAREGGLAQETQYF.

There are many counts of this clonotype. CDR3 nucleotides: TGTGCCAGCAGCCAGGACCGGGACACGGGCCTCGAGCAGTACTTC. This codes for CASSQDRDTGLEQYF. The chain combines TRBV11-2 with TRBJ2-7, with D tentatively TRBD1 (6 bases). CDR1 SGHAT and CDR2 FQNNGV come from the germline V gene. This CDR3 contains 15 residues. V lost 5 bases and J lost 6, with 20 bases in between.

This clonotype was detected many times. This chain uses TRBV24-1 with TRBJ2-1, with TRBD1 matching 9 bases. Germline V lookup: CDR1 KGHDR, CDR2 SFDVKD. The CDR3 has 14 residues. J gave up 9 bases and V 6 bases, and 8 bases lay outside the gene matches. CDR3 bases: TGTGCCACCAGTAGGGGACAGGGATCGGGTGAGCAGTTCTTC. It encodes CATSRGQGSGEQFF.

This clonotype was picked up a small number of times. The gene calls are TRBV14 and TRBJ2-7; D is unresolved. The V gene lost 1 base and the J gene lost 1 base, with 5 bases spanning the gap. This CDR3 spans 13 amino acids. Per the germline V gene, CDR1 is SGHDN and CDR2 is FVKESK. Here the CDR3 reads CASSQVSSYEQYF. For the CDR3, the DNA is TGTGCCAGCAGCCAAGTTTCGTCCTACGAGCAGTACTTC.

The chain employs TRBV20-1 and TRBJ1-4; 7 bases are a match to TRBD1. V lost 0 bases, J lost 5 bases, and 3 bases stayed unmatched. The V gene's germline CDR1 is DFQATT and CDR2 SNEGSKA (reference sequence). This CDR3 region has 14 residues. The CDR3 DNA sequence: TGCAGTGCTAGAGATGGCAGGGGGAATGAAAAACTGTTTTTT. It translates to CSARDGRGNEKLFF.

V usage is TRBV7-2 and J usage is TRBJ1-2, with no clear D. V lost 2 bases to trimming and J lost 3 bases, with 7 bases between them. The CDR3 spans 13 residues. Germline values: CDR1 SGHTA, CDR2 FQGNSA. The CDR3 protein is CASSLPNDYGYTF. The CDR3 DNA reads TGTGCCAGCAGCTTACCGAACGACTATGGCTACACCTTC.

The table lists this clonotype with a few counts. The J gene is TRBJ2-7, the V gene TRBV23-1; TRBD1 matches 8 bases. TRBV23-1 is classed as an ORF, of uncertain function. V lost 2 bases, J lost 3 bases, and 0 bases stayed unmatched. This CDR3 region has 13 residues. The DNA of the CDR3 is TGCGCCAGCAGTCAAACAGGGGGCTACGAGCAGTACTTC. This codes for CASSQTGGYEQYF.

The gene calls are TRBV6-2 or TRBV6-3 and TRBJ2-3, with 10 nucleotides matching TRBD2. Germline CDR1 is MNHEY and CDR2 is SVGEGT. The ends lost 6 bases at V and 8 bases at J; junction bases unmatched: 14. The CDR3 covers 16 residues. CDR3 sequence (DNA): TGTGCCAGCAGCTTGACTCGACTAGCGGGTGGTGGTACGCAGTATTTT. Encoded protein: CASSLTRLAGGGTQYF.

The chain uses TRBV5-6 and TRBJ2-2; D perhaps matches TRBD1 (6 bases). This CDR3 spans 16 amino acids. Germline CDR1 and CDR2: SGHDT and YYEEEE. Trimming shortened V by 4 bases and J by 2 bases, and 15 bases separated the two germline ends. Written as DNA, the CDR3 is TGTGCCAGCAGCCCCCCAGGGACACCTAACACCGGGGAGCTGTTTTTT. Its translation is CASSPPGTPNTGELFF.

This clonotype was observed at least ten times. V usage is TRBV25-1 and J usage is TRBJ2-1; no reliable D call. Trimming removed 4 bases at V and 5 bases at J, with 9 bases between. Germline-derived CDR1 and CDR2 are MGHDK and SYGVNS. The CDR3 covers 13 residues. CDR3 amino acids: CASSAHRDNEQFF. For the CDR3, the DNA is TGTGCCAGCAGTGCTCACCGGGACAATGAGCAGTTCTTC.

The V and J genes are TRBV5-1 and TRBJ2-2, with no clear D. With 4 bases removed from V and 9 bases from J, the gap between germline ends came to 19 bases. Germline V gene data show CDR1 as SGHRS and CDR2 as YFSETQ. The CDR3 runs 15 residues. CDR3 in amino acids: CASSIDSGTVRELFF. CDR3 DNA: TGCGCCAGCAGCATAGACTCAGGCACAGTGAGGGAGCTGTTTTTT. The variable domain in full, with the rest retrieved from reference TRBV5-1 and TRBJ2-2, is KAGVTQTPRYLIKTRGQQVTLSCSPISGHRSVSWYQQTPGQGLQFLFEYFSETQRNKGNFPGRFSGRQFSNSRSEMNVSTLELGDSALYLCASSIDSGTVRELFFGEGSRLTVL.

In this sample, this clonotype turned up a few times. This chain joins TRBV2 and TRBJ1-1; a possible D gene is TRBD1 (5 bases). Between the trimmed V and J ends, which lost 7 bases and 0 bases, there was a span of 9 bases. The germline V gene encodes CDR1 SNHLY and CDR2 FYNNEI. This CDR3 contains 13 residues. This CDR3 reads CASTDTLNTEAFF. CDR3 DNA sequence: TGTGCCAGCACGGACACCTTGAACACTGAAGCTTTCTTT.

This clonotype has just a few counts. The V call is TRBV4-3, the J call TRBJ2-2, with D unclear. Germline values: CDR1 LGHNA, CDR2 YSLEER. The ends were cut back, 1 base at V and 4 bases at J, with 10 bases in the middle. This CDR3 is 15 amino acids long. Here the CDR3 reads CASSQGDSLTGELFF. As DNA, the CDR3 is TGCGCCAGCAGCCAAGGAGATTCGCTCACCGGGGAGCTGTTTTTT.

This clonotype was seen ten or more times. The V gene is TRBV28, the J gene TRBJ1-1; TRBD1 agrees at 8 bases. Per germline, CDR1 MDHEN and CDR2 SYDVKM. V was clipped by 2 bases and J by 5 bases; unmatched bases: 4. CDR3 length: 14 residues. The CDR3 sequence: CASSLGQGGTEAFF. The DNA for the CDR3 is TGTGCCAGCAGTTTAGGACAGGGAGGAACTGAAGCTTTCTTT.

The rearrangement joins TRBV28 to TRBJ2-3; D might be TRBD1 (5 bases). Trimming stripped 10 bases from V and 8 bases from J, with 16 bases between. Germline V gene data show CDR1 as MDHEN and CDR2 as SYDVKM. The CDR3 consists of 12 residues. Here the CDR3 reads CAISLPRGTQYF. In DNA form, the CDR3 reads TGTGCCATCTCGCTTCCTAGGGGTACGCAGTATTTT.

The gene calls are TRBV6-5 and TRBJ2-7; 7 bases fit TRBD2. In germline, CDR1 is MNHEY, CDR2 SVGAGI. The V segment lost 4 bases and the J segment 0 bases; nucleotides outside the gene matches: 6. The CDR3 has 15 residues. CDR3 nucleotides: TGTGCCAGCAGTTCTAGCGGACTTACCTCCTACGAGCAGTACTTC. Its protein product is CASSSSGLTSYEQYF.

This clonotype was seen at least ten times. V gene TRBV5-6 combines with J gene TRBJ2-6; possibly TRBD2 for D (6 bases). Between the trimmed V and J ends, which lost 2 bases and 0 bases, there was a span of 9 bases. The CDR3 is made up of 16 amino acids. The germline gives CDR1 SGHDT, CDR2 YYEEEE. CDR3 sequence (DNA): TGTGCCAGCAGCTTCTGGCGGGACTCTGGGGCCAACGTCCTGACTTTC. Protein sequence: CASSFWRDSGANVLTF.

The V gene is TRBV27, the J gene TRBJ2-3; D is possibly TRBD2 (5 bases). The CDR3 length is 15 residues. Trimming shortened V by 3 bases and J by 2 bases, and 12 bases separated the two germline ends. Germline loops: CDR1 MNHEY, CDR2 SMNVEV (reference sequence). In DNA, the CDR3 is TGTGCCAGCAGTTTGGGGAGTGGGGTCACAGATACGCAGTATTTT. It is translated as CASSLGSGVTDTQYF.